Below, 29 T cell receptor beta chains from the same sample are listed, as sequenced in a study of T cell changes during pregnancy in multiple sclerosis. Measured with immunoSEQ multiplex PCR; TCRdb has only the in-frame clones, and not every one. The sample lists some 47,000 clones, about 87% seen once, with 1.5% to 2% in the top ten. The source material was peripheral blood, sampled in the first trimester of pregnancy. The receptor set was obtained from a female donor with multiple sclerosis, enrolled in a pregnancy study.

This clone was recorded once. The V call is TRBV18, the J call TRBJ1-2; 8 bases line up with TRBD1. Losses at the gene ends were 2 bases for V and 5 bases for J; bases not matched to a gene: 10. Germline CDR1 KGHSH, CDR2 LQKENI. This CDR3 has 16 amino acids. DNA for the CDR3: TGTGCCAGCTCACCAAACGCAGCAGGGGGCATATATGGCTACACCTTC. Translating it yields CASSPNAAGGIYGYTF.

This chain uses TRBV28 with TRBJ1-2, with D possibly matching TRBD1 (6 bases). The V gene lost 6 bases and the J gene lost 4 bases, with 12 bases spanning the gap. Looked up from germline, CDR1 is MDHEN and CDR2 is SYDVKM. CDR3 length: 13 residues. The CDR3 spells CASRTSGVYGYTF. The CDR3 DNA is TGTGCCAGCAGGACTTCAGGGGTCTATGGCTACACCTTC.

The chain is built from TRBV4-1 and TRBJ2-3; D remains unclear. The CDR3 spans 14 residues. Germline V lookup: CDR1 MGHRA, CDR2 YSYEKL. Trimming removed 2 bases from V and 6 bases from J, with 12 bases in between. In DNA, the CDR3 is TGCGCCAGCAGCCAACCCCTCCTCGCGGATACGCAGTATTTT. This gives the protein CASSQPLLADTQYF.

The CDR3 DNA sequence: TGTGCCAGCAGCTTAACAGGGGTTGGCGAGCAGTTCTTC. Translation: CASSLTGVGEQFF. This chain uses TRBV7-3 with TRBJ2-1, with D tentatively TRBD1 (5 bases). V shed 0 bases and J shed 10 bases, with 10 bases lying between them. Per the germline V gene, CDR1 is SGHTA and CDR2 is FQGTGA. CDR3 length: 13 amino acids.

Here the CDR3 DNA reads TGTGCCAGCAGTTTATTGGGCGGGAACGGAAGCTCCTACAATGAGCAGTTCTTC. Its translation: CASSLLGGNGSSYNEQFF. The V gene is TRBV27, the J gene TRBJ2-1, with D possibly being TRBD2 (6 bases). The CDR3 consists of 18 residues. The V end lost 1 base, the J end lost 0 bases, and 16 bases lay between the germline ends. Germline V gene lookup returns CDR1 MNHEY and CDR2 SMNVEV (reference sequence).

In this sample, this clone turned up once. V and J are TRBV9 and TRBJ2-3; possible D gene TRBD1, 6 bases. The ends were cut back, 4 bases at V and 6 bases at J, with 6 bases in the middle. Germline V lookup: CDR1 SGDLS, CDR2 YYNGEE. CDR3 length: 11 amino acids. CDR3 loop: CASSQGDTQYF. The CDR3 DNA is TGTGCCAGCAGCCAGGGGGATACGCAGTATTTT.

This chain connects TRBV5-6 to TRBJ1-6; no clear D gene. Germline V gene data show CDR1 as SGHDT and CDR2 as YYEEEE. CDR3 size: 13 residues. V was cut by 4 bases and J by 6 bases, with 8 bases left in between. This CDR3 is CASSIAPNSPLHF. The DNA of the CDR3 is TGTGCCAGCAGCATAGCCCCTAATTCACCCCTCCACTTT.

The chain couples TRBV19 to TRBJ1-1; unclear D gene. This CDR3 has 15 amino acids. CDR1 and CDR2 (germline): LNHDA, SQIVND (reference sequence). V gave up 1 base and J gave up 4 bases, with 13 bases separating them. CDR3 nucleotides: TGTGCCAGTAGTATAGTTGGCGGGGTGAGCACTGAAGCTTTCTTT. Protein: CASSIVGGVSTEAFF.

The V gene is TRBV6-6, the J gene TRBJ1-6; D remains unclear. The V end lost 5 bases, the J end lost 7 bases, and 18 bases lay between the germline ends. This CDR3 has 16 residues. The germline V gene encodes CDR1 MNHNY and CDR2 SVGAGI (reference sequence). CDR3 amino acids: CASSAHHGRENSPLHF. The CDR3 nucleotides are TGTGCCAGCAGTGCCCACCATGGGCGAGAGAATTCACCCCTCCACTTT.

This chain uses TRBV28 with TRBJ1-1; 8 nucleotides agree with TRBD1. Germline V gene lookup returns CDR1 MDHEN and CDR2 SYDVKM. V trimming: 5 bases; J trimming: 6 bases; junction bases outside the gene matches: 5. The CDR3 runs to 13 residues. The CDR3 DNA is TGTGCCAGCAGTCAATACAGGGGGTCTGAAGCTTTCTTT. This codes for CASSQYRGSEAFF.

The chain links TRBV9 to TRBJ2-2; 10 nucleotides align to TRBD1. V was pared by 1 base and J by 1 base, with 1 base of the junction left unmatched. Germline values: CDR1 SGDLS, CDR2 YYNGEE. The CDR3 spans 16 residues. CDR3 DNA sequence: TGTGCCAGCAGCGTATGGGACAGGGGGAACACCGGGGAGCTGTTTTTT. Its protein is CASSVWDRGNTGELFF. Based on the CDR3 plus reference TRBV9 and TRBJ2-2, the full variable domain is DSGVTQTPKHLITATGQRVTLRCSPRSGDLSVYWYQQSLDQGLQFLIQYYNGEERAKGNILERFSAQQFPDLHSELNLSSLELGDSALYFCASSVWDRGNTGELFFGEGSRLTVL.

The gene calls are TRBV5-1 and TRBJ2-4; D unresolved. The CDR3 is 16 residues long. Germline V gene data show CDR1 as SGHRS and CDR2 as YFSETQ. V was pared by 0 bases and J by 0 bases, with 10 bases between. In DNA, the CDR3 is TGCGCCAGCAGCTTGGAACCCGCGCTAGCCAAAAACATTCAGTACTTC. Translated: CASSLEPALAKNIQYF.

The chain links TRBV10-3 to TRBJ2-7; 8 bases are a match to TRBD2. V lost 0 bases and J lost 3; bases outside the gene matches: 1. The V gene's germline CDR1 is ENHRY and CDR2 SYGVKD. The CDR3 is 14 amino acids. CDR3 coding DNA: TGTGCCATCAGTGAGTCTAGCGGGGACTACGAGCAGTACTTC. This gives the protein CAISESSGDYEQYF.

The chain carries TRBV4-2 and TRBJ2-1; no reliable D call. Trimming took 3 bases from V and 7 from J, leaving 10 bases between them. Germline assignment: CDR1 LGHNA and CDR2 YNFKEQ. This CDR3 has 13 residues. CDR3 coding DNA: TGTGCCAGCAGCCAGGCGGAGACGAATGAGCAGTTCTTC. The encoded protein is CASSQAETNEQFF.

This clone has a handful of counts. This CDR3 is CASSSGLAGTDTQYF. The CDR3 DNA is TGTGCCAGCAGCTCGGGACTAGCGGGGACAGATACGCAGTATTTT. The chain has TRBV5-6 and TRBJ2-3, with 13 bases aligning to TRBD2. V trimming: 3 bases; J trimming: 3 bases; junction bases outside the gene matches: 1. The germline gives CDR1 SGHDT, CDR2 YYEEEE. This CDR3 is built from 15 residues.

Comments on this clone: This CDR3 is also generated by other DNA sequences in the sample. The V call is TRBV7-9, the J call TRBJ2-1, with TRBD2 matching over 10 bases. V was clipped by 5 bases and J by 2 bases; unmatched bases: 6. The CDR3 is made up of 16 amino acids. Germline V gene lookup returns CDR1 SEHNR and CDR2 FQNEAQ (reference sequence). The CDR3 region is CASSLSLAGAYNEQFF. The CDR3 bases are TGTGCCAGCAGCCTCTCCCTAGCGGGGGCCTACAATGAGCAGTTCTTC.

V is TRBV6-5 and J is TRBJ1-2; D unresolved. The germline V and J ends were trimmed by 0 bases and 3 bases, with 5 bases remaining between them. The CDR3 extends over 13 amino acids. Germline assignment: CDR1 MNHEY and CDR2 SVGAGI. The CDR3 nucleotides are TGTGCCAGCAGTTACTCACTGGACTATGGCTACACCTTC. Translation: CASSYSLDYGYTF.

The chain has TRBV18 and TRBJ1-5; TRBD1 is a possible D gene (5 bases). V was pared by 3 bases and J by 2 bases, with 14 bases between. This CDR3 comprises 16 residues. Germline V lookup: CDR1 KGHSH, CDR2 LQKENI. CDR3 DNA sequence: TGTGCCAGCTCACCTTATGGGGACTCGGGCAATCAGCCCCAGCATTTT. Amino acid sequence: CASSPYGDSGNQPQHF.

The chain joins TRBV6-6 to TRBJ2-1; D is possibly TRBD1 (6 bases). Per germline, CDR1 MNHNY and CDR2 SVGAGI (reference sequence). The length of the CDR3 is 15 residues. Trimming left V 5 bases short and J 2 bases short, with 13 bases between. CDR3 in DNA: TGTGCCAGCAGTCAGGGGCCCGGCACCTACAATGAGCAGTTCTTC. Residues: CASSQGPGTYNEQFF.

This clone was observed once. The rearrangement joins TRBV15 to TRBJ1-2, with D maybe TRBD1 (6 bases). CDR1 is LNHNV, CDR2 YYDKDF, per germline (reference sequence). The CDR3 loop spans 15 amino acids. Trimming shortened V by 4 bases and J by 6 bases, and 18 bases separated the two germline ends. The CDR3 loop is CATSTEPTGRHGYTF. In DNA, the CDR3 is TGTGCCACCAGCACTGAACCGACAGGACGTCATGGCTACACCTTC. Drawing the rest from reference TRBV15 and TRBJ1-2, the complete variable domain is DAMVIQNPRYQVTQFGKPVTLSCSQTLNHNVMYWYQQKSSQAPKLLFHYYDKDFNNEADTPDNFQSRRPNTSFCFLDIRSPGLGDTAMYLCATSTEPTGRHGYTFGSGTRLTVV.

This chain connects TRBV9 to TRBJ1-2, with D possibly matching TRBD1 (5 bases). Germline CDR1 and CDR2: SGDLS and YYNGEE. The V and J ends lost 1 base and 3 bases respectively, with 10 bases between them. There are 14 residues in the CDR3. CDR3: CASSVQGQDYGYTF. CDR3 DNA sequence: TGTGCCAGCAGCGTACAGGGTCAAGACTATGGCTACACCTTC.

The chain employs TRBV5-1 and TRBJ1-5; 7 positions match TRBD1. The junction had 1 base not matched to a gene; V was cut back by 0 bases and J by 4 bases. Germline CDR1 reads SGHRS; CDR2 reads YFSETQ. The CDR3 covers 14 residues. This chain's CDR3 is CASSLGRGNQPQHF. Written as DNA, the CDR3 is TGCGCCAGCAGCTTGGGCAGGGGGAATCAGCCCCAGCATTTT.

The genes are TRBV29-1 and TRBJ2-7; 9 bases line up with TRBD1. There are 14 residues in the CDR3. CDR1 is SQVTM, CDR2 ANQGSEA, per germline. V lost 4 bases and J lost 5; bases outside the gene matches: 9. The CDR3 is CSVAGGTGSDEQYF. In nucleotides, the CDR3 is TGCAGCGTTGCCGGGGGGACAGGGTCTGACGAGCAGTACTTC.

The chain links TRBV7-2 to TRBJ2-5, with 16 bases lining up with TRBD2. Trimming removed 4 bases from V and 6 bases from J; junction bases left unmatched: 11. Germline CDR1 SGHTA, CDR2 FQGNSA. The CDR3 runs 18 residues. CDR3 DNA: TGTGCCAGCAGCTACGACCCGGGACTAGCGGGGGGGCGGAAGACCCAGTACTTC. Protein sequence: CASSYDPGLAGGRKTQYF. The full variable domain, with the rest looked up from reference TRBV7-2 and TRBJ2-5, is GAGVSQSPSNKVTEKGKDVELRCDPISGHTALYWYRQSLGQGLEFLIYFQGNSAPDKSGLPSDRFSAERTGGSVSTLTIQRTQQEDSAVYLCASSYDPGLAGGRKTQYFGPGTRLLVL.

The chain links TRBV5-1 to TRBJ1-2, with 8 bases that match TRBD1. The CDR3 totals 15 residues. Trimming at V came to 4 bases and at J to 4 bases, leaving 9 bases not matched to a gene. CDR1 SGHRS and CDR2 YFSETQ come from the germline V gene. CDR3 in DNA: TGCGCCAGCAGCGTCGCCGGGACAGGCCCCTATGGCTACACCTTC. Translated, it gives CASSVAGTGPYGYTF. The whole variable domain, remainder taken from reference TRBV5-1 and TRBJ1-2, is KAGVTQTPRYLIKTRGQQVTLSCSPISGHRSVSWYQQTPGQGLQFLFEYFSETQRNKGNFPGRFSGRQFSNSRSEMNVSTLELGDSALYLCASSVAGTGPYGYTFGSGTRLTVV.

The chain employs TRBV2 and TRBJ2-7; D is perhaps TRBD2 (5 bases). The germline V gene has CDR1 SNHLY and CDR2 FYNNEI. The V end was cut by 6 bases, the J end by 6 bases, with 9 bases between. There are 11 residues in the CDR3. The CDR3 spells CASSELGEQYF. CDR3 coding DNA: TGTGCCAGCAGCGAACTAGGCGAGCAGTACTTC.

V gene TRBV5-1 combines with J gene TRBJ2-5; D possibly corresponds to TRBD2 (5 bases). Trimming pared 4 bases from V and 5 bases from J, leaving 21 bases between. This CDR3 spans 16 amino acids. From germline, CDR1 is SGHRS and CDR2 YFSETQ. The CDR3 DNA reads as TGCGCCAGCAGCCCCCGTCCTAGCACCCCCGGGGAGACCCAGTACTTC. Protein sequence: CASSPRPSTPGETQYF. Based on the CDR3 plus reference TRBV5-1 and TRBJ2-5, the full variable domain is KAGVTQTPRYLIKTRGQQVTLSCSPISGHRSVSWYQQTPGQGLQFLFEYFSETQRNKGNFPGRFSGRQFSNSRSEMNVSTLELGDSALYLCASSPRPSTPGETQYFGPGTRLLVL.

This rearrangement joins TRBV18 to TRBJ1-1; weak D call: TRBD1 (5 bases). V lost 6 bases, J lost 2 bases, and 10 bases lay in between. The germline CDR1 and CDR2 sequences are KGHSH and LQKENI. The CDR3 runs to 13 residues. CDR3 protein: CASSRTQNTEAFF. CDR3 DNA sequence: TGTGCCAGCTCTCGGACACAAAACACTGAAGCTTTCTTT.

The chain carries TRBV27 and TRBJ2-3; 8 bases line up with TRBD2. J lost 2 bases, V lost 4 bases, and 8 bases had no gene match. Germline CDR1 reads MNHEY; CDR2 reads SMNVEV (reference sequence). The CDR3 is 16 residues long. The CDR3 DNA reads as TGTGCCAGCAGTTCGCCTCGGGGGGGCAACACAGATACGCAGTATTTT. Amino acid sequence: CASSSPRGGNTDTQYF.